The next 31 T cell receptor beta chains were all read from a single sample in a study of T cell changes during pregnancy in multiple sclerosis (dated by TCRdb to about 2019). The library was generated by the immunoSEQ multiplex PCR assay. This immuneACCESS table, as held by TCRdb, lists in-frame sequences with V and J called but not all clones. Of the missing ones, under half trace to an unresolved V gene in checked studies; the others have no known cause. The table for this sample lists about 36,000 clones; approximately 90% of them were counted only once. Over 0.5% of the sample lies in the top ten. The sample consisted of CD4+ T cells from peripheral blood mononuclear cells, taken in the first trimester of pregnancy. The receptor source for this set is a female donor with multiple sclerosis, enrolled in a pregnancy study.

The V and J genes are TRBV27 and TRBJ1-1, with D possibly TRBD1 on 6 matching bases. Per germline, CDR1 MNHEY and CDR2 SMNVEV (reference sequence). There are 14 residues in the CDR3. Trimming cost V 8 bases and J 0 bases, with 13 bases left between them. The CDR3 spells CASGQGPLNTEAFF. The CDR3 nucleotides read TGTGCCAGCGGTCAGGGGCCATTGAACACTGAAGCTTTCTTT.

This chain joins TRBV18 and TRBJ2-1, with D possibly matching TRBD2 (6 bases). The germline V gene encodes CDR1 KGHSH and CDR2 LQKENI. The CDR3 is made up of 13 amino acids. V lost 6 bases and J 4 bases, leaving 10 bases between the germline ends. DNA for the CDR3: TGTGCCAGCTCCCCGGCGGGGTACAATGAGCAGTTCTTC. It translates to CASSPAGYNEQFF.

The gene calls are TRBV23-1 and TRBJ2-3; TRBD2 might be the D (6 bases). TRBV23-1 is flagged as an ORF with uncertain function. Trimming shortened V by 10 bases and J by 11 bases, and 16 bases separated the two germline ends. The CDR3 consists of 11 residues. CDR3 sequence reads: CATPGDKGQYF. For the CDR3, the DNA is TGCGCCACCCCGGGAGACAAAGGGCAGTATTTT.

By sample fraction, this clone is medium-sized. The V and J genes are TRBV18 and TRBJ1-4, with TRBD1 matching over 7 bases. With V trimmed by 4 bases and J by 8 bases, 7 bases remained unmatched. From germline, CDR1 is KGHSH and CDR2 LQKENI. CDR3 length: 14 residues. In DNA, the CDR3 is TGTGCCAGCTCACGGGACAGCGAGAGGGAAAAACTGTTTTTT. It yields the protein CASSRDSEREKLFF.

The chain recombines TRBV10-3 with TRBJ1-4, with 9 bases lining up with TRBD1. Germline V gene data show CDR1 as ENHRY and CDR2 as SYGVKD. V gave up 2 bases and J gave up 0 bases; unmatched junction bases: 10. The CDR3 has 19 residues. The CDR3 nucleotides read TGTGCCATCAGTGAGAGGGGCGTGACAGGGGGTACAACTAATGAAAAACTGTTTTTT. It specifies CAISERGVTGGTTNEKLFF.

The chain carries TRBV6-1 and TRBJ1-2, with a tentative D call TRBD1 (5 bases). Per the germline V gene, CDR1 is MNHNS and CDR2 is SASEGT. Trimming removed 8 bases at V and 4 bases at J, with 17 bases between. This CDR3 has 14 residues. Here the CDR3 reads CASSLTDSSYGYTF. The DNA of the CDR3 is TGTGCCAGCTCACTTACCGACAGCAGCTATGGCTACACCTTC.

The gene calls are TRBV9 and TRBJ2-2; 12 bases are shared with TRBD2. The germline V gene encodes CDR1 SGDLS and CDR2 YYNGEE. There are 18 residues in the CDR3. V lost 4 bases, J lost 7 bases, and 14 bases stayed unmatched. The CDR3 bases are TGTGCCAGCAGCTTTGGACTAGCGGGAAGGGTATGGAGCGGGGAGCTGTTTTTT. Its translation: CASSFGLAGRVWSGELFF.

This chain joins TRBV27 and TRBJ2-1, with 9 bases matching TRBD2. Trimming removed 4 bases from V and 7 bases from J; junction bases left unmatched: 11. The CDR3 runs 16 residues. The germline V gene has CDR1 MNHEY and CDR2 SMNVEV (reference sequence). The CDR3 here is CASSSYGSGSLNEQFF. CDR3 in DNA: TGTGCCAGCAGTTCATACGGTAGCGGGAGCTTGAATGAGCAGTTCTTC.

The V and J genes are TRBV6-1 and TRBJ2-7; the match to TRBD1 covers 9 bases. The CDR3 is 15 amino acids. Germline V gene lookup returns CDR1 MNHNS and CDR2 SASEGT. The V gene end was trimmed by 6 bases and the J gene end by 1 base; junction bases not matched to a gene: 7. The CDR3 here is CASRTDRGSSYEQYF. The CDR3 DNA reads TGTGCCAGCAGAACGGACAGGGGAAGTTCCTACGAGCAGTACTTC.

This clone was observed once. V gene TRBV28 combines with J gene TRBJ2-3, with 9 bases lining up with TRBD2. V shed 6 bases, J shed 2 bases, and the junction held 6 bases outside the gene matches. There are 15 residues in the CDR3. In germline, CDR1 is MDHEN, CDR2 SYDVKM. The CDR3: CASSLSGSDTDTQYF. The CDR3 DNA is TGTGCCAGCAGCCTTAGCGGGAGCGACACAGATACGCAGTATTTT. The whole variable domain, remainder taken from reference TRBV28 and TRBJ2-3, is DVKVTQSSRYLVKRTGEKVFLECVQDMDHENMFWYRQDPGLGLRLIYFSYDVKMKEKGDIPEGYSVSREKKERFSLILESASTNQTSMYLCASSLSGSDTDTQYFGPGTRLTVL.

CDR3 nucleotides: TGTGCCAGCAGCTCCAGTAGCCAGCCCCAGCATTTT. Translation: CASSSSSQPQHF. The V gene is TRBV7-9, the J gene TRBJ1-5; no reliable D call. The ends were cut back, 4 bases at V and 7 bases at J, with 8 bases in the middle. Germline V gene data show CDR1 as SEHNR and CDR2 as FQNEAQ (reference sequence). The CDR3 extends over 12 amino acids.

The V and J genes are TRBV19 and TRBJ1-2, with a possible D match to TRBD1 (5 bases). V shed 6 bases and J shed 0 bases, with 11 bases lying between them. Germline-derived CDR1 and CDR2 are LNHDA and SQIVND (reference sequence). CDR3 length: 14 residues. This CDR3 is CASSRGGPNYGYTF. The CDR3 DNA follows: TGTGCCAGTAGCCGCGGGGGTCCTAACTATGGCTACACCTTC.

The chain couples TRBV5-1 to TRBJ1-1; D remains ambiguous. This CDR3 contains 13 residues. Germline V CDR1 and CDR2: SGHRS, YFSETQ. Trimming pared 0 bases from V and 5 bases from J, leaving 8 bases between. The CDR3 DNA reads TGCGCCAGCAGCTTGGATAGGAGGACTGAAGCTTTCTTT. Residues: CASSLDRRTEAFF.

This clone was seen just once. The gene calls are TRBV5-4 and TRBJ2-1, with 9 nucleotides matching TRBD1. CDR1 is SGHNT and CDR2 is YYREEE in the germline V gene (reference sequence). CDR3 length: 14 residues. V lost 4 bases, J lost 8 bases, and 7 bases stayed unmatched. This chain's CDR3 is CASSAGTGRDEQFF. The CDR3 DNA is TGTGCCAGCAGCGCCGGGACAGGGCGGGATGAGCAGTTCTTC.

The V and J genes are TRBV11-2 and TRBJ2-1; possibly TRBD1 for D (5 bases). The germline V gene encodes CDR1 SGHAT and CDR2 FQNNGV. The CDR3 covers 17 residues. The V and J ends lost 0 bases and 2 bases respectively, with 14 bases between them. The CDR3 DNA reads TGTGCCAGCAGCTTAGATTCATTGGCAGGGACCTACAATGAGCAGTTCTTC. Translation: CASSLDSLAGTYNEQFF. Using reference TRBV11-2 and TRBJ2-1 for the parts outside the CDR3, the full variable domain is EAGVAQSPRYKIIEKRQSVAFWCNPISGHATLYWYQQILGQGPKLLIQFQNNGVVDDSQLPKDRFSAERLKGVDSTLKIQPAKLEDSAVYLCASSLDSLAGTYNEQFFGPGTRLTVL.

V gene TRBV7-9 combines with J gene TRBJ2-1; a possible D gene is TRBD1 (6 bases). Trimming removed 5 bases at V and 4 bases at J, with 18 bases between. Germline CDR1 is SEHNR and CDR2 is FQNEAQ (reference sequence). This CDR3 spans 16 amino acids. CDR3 in DNA: TGTGCCAGCAGCGCCGGGACAACTCTAACGTACAATGAGCAGTTCTTC. Translating gives CASSAGTTLTYNEQFF.

This rearrangement joins TRBV27 to TRBJ1-2; TRBD1 matches 7 bases. The CDR3 has 15 amino acids. V gave up 2 bases and J gave up 4 bases; unmatched junction bases: 7. Germline V gives CDR1 MNHEY, CDR2 SMNVEV (reference sequence). The CDR3 sequence: CASSLQQGGGYGYTF. In DNA form, the CDR3 reads TGTGCCAGCAGTTTACAGCAGGGGGGTGGCTATGGCTACACCTTC.

The chain combines TRBV10-3 with TRBJ2-2; D is perhaps TRBD2 (5 bases). The CDR3 has 15 amino acids. CDR1 and CDR2 from the germline V gene are ENHRY and SYGVKD. The germline V and J ends were trimmed by 4 bases and 1 base, with 10 bases remaining between them. The CDR3 spells CAISVLAKNTGELFF. Here the CDR3 DNA reads TGTGCCATCAGTGTTTTAGCGAAGAACACCGGGGAGCTGTTTTTT.

The chain combines TRBV2 with TRBJ2-2; perhaps TRBD1 as D (5 bases). Germline lookup yields CDR1 SNHLY and CDR2 FYNNEI. CDR3 length: 15 residues. Trimming removed 1 base at V and 0 bases at J, with 6 bases between. For the CDR3, the DNA is TGTGCCAGCAGTGAAGTCAGGGCGAACACCGGGGAGCTGTTTTTT. Residues: CASSEVRANTGELFF.

This clone came up once. The chain recombines TRBV18 with TRBJ2-1; 9 bases are shared with TRBD2. Per the germline V gene, CDR1 is KGHSH and CDR2 is LQKENI. Trimming at V came to 3 bases and at J to 7 bases, leaving 10 bases not matched to a gene. The length of the CDR3 is 16 residues. For the CDR3, the DNA is TGTGCCAGCTCACCTTCGTCCGGGACTAGCACAAATGAGCAGTTCTTC. Protein: CASSPSSGTSTNEQFF.

J is TRBJ2-7 and V is TRBV7-9, with 8 bases lining up with TRBD1. Losses at the gene ends were 5 bases for V and 8 bases for J; bases not matched to a gene: 8. The germline V gene encodes CDR1 SEHNR and CDR2 FQNEAQ (reference sequence). This CDR3 comprises 13 residues. DNA for the CDR3: TGTGCCAGCAGCCTTCAGGGGGCCTATAAGCAGTACTTC. Its translation: CASSLQGAYKQYF.

This clone occurred once. The rearrangement links TRBV28 to TRBJ2-2; 7 nucleotides agree with TRBD2. Unmatched junction bases numbered 9, after V lost 2 bases and J lost 3 bases. CDR1 and CDR2 from the germline V gene are MDHEN and SYDVKM. This CDR3 is 17 amino acids long. CDR3: CASSLGGGRGDTGELFF. The CDR3 DNA sequence: TGTGCCAGCAGTTTAGGAGGCGGGAGAGGGGACACCGGGGAGCTGTTTTTT.

The chain recombines TRBV5-4 with TRBJ2-5; D is possibly TRBD1 (5 bases). V shed 2 bases and J shed 2 bases, with 10 bases lying between them. Germline values: CDR1 SGHNT, CDR2 YYREEE (reference sequence). CDR3 length: 14 amino acids. The CDR3 region is CASSFAGRQETQYF. The CDR3 DNA reads TGTGCCAGCAGCTTCGCAGGGCGGCAAGAGACCCAGTACTTC.

The CDR3 DNA sequence: TGTGCCAGCAGCTTAGTCGGCGGGAGCACAGATACGCAGTATTTT. Its translation is CASSLVGGSTDTQYF. V is TRBV7-2 and J is TRBJ2-3; a weak D match, TRBD2 (5 bases). There are 15 residues in the CDR3. The ends were cut back, 1 base at V and 0 bases at J, with 8 bases in the middle. Germline CDR1 SGHTA, CDR2 FQGNSA. The full variable domain, with the rest looked up from reference TRBV7-2 and TRBJ2-3, is GAGVSQSPSNKVTEKGKDVELRCDPISGHTALYWYRQSLGQGLEFLIYFQGNSAPDKSGLPSDRFSAERTGGSVSTLTIQRTQQEDSAVYLCASSLVGGSTDTQYFGPGTRLTVL.

This chain links TRBV12-5 with TRBJ2-5; the match to TRBD1 covers 8 bases. The CDR3 contains 16 residues. Germline trimming cut 7 bases from V and 4 bases from J; bases unmatched to any gene: 14. Looked up from germline, CDR1 is LGHNT and CDR2 is FRNRAP. The CDR3 DNA is TGTGCTAGTGCCCTTTCGACAGGGGATCGGAGAGAGACCCAGTACTTC. It codes for CASALSTGDRRETQYF.

This CDR3 reads CASSLEQPSTDTQYF. For the CDR3, the DNA is TGCGCCAGCAGCTTGGAACAGCCTTCCACAGATACGCAGTATTTT. This chain links TRBV5-1 with TRBJ2-3, with D uncertain. This CDR3 has 15 residues. The V gene's germline CDR1 is SGHRS and CDR2 YFSETQ. Trimming took off 0 bases at V and 2 bases at J, with 10 bases between the two ends.

This chain uses TRBV5-1 with TRBJ1-4, with 10 bases lining up with TRBD1. Looked up from germline, CDR1 is SGHRS and CDR2 is YFSETQ. V was pared by 2 bases and J by 5 bases, with 3 bases of the junction left unmatched. The CDR3 runs to 15 residues. CDR3 sequence reads: CASSLRGQGNEKLFF. The CDR3 nucleotides read TGCGCCAGCAGCTTAAGGGGACAGGGGAATGAAAAACTGTTTTTT.

The chain employs TRBV7-3 and TRBJ2-5; 8 bases are a match to TRBD2. Germline-derived CDR1 and CDR2 are SGHTA and FQGTGA. After removal of 4 bases from V and 1 base from J, the junction contained 8 bases not matched to a gene. This CDR3 comprises 16 residues. CDR3 DNA sequence: TGTGCCAGCAGCTCCGGGGTAGCGGGGCCCCAAGAGACCCAGTACTTC. Amino acid sequence: CASSSGVAGPQETQYF.

This clone was observed a few times. This chain connects TRBV11-2 to TRBJ2-1, with D uncertain. The germline V gene encodes CDR1 SGHAT and CDR2 FQNNGV. Trimming took 4 bases from V and 9 from J, leaving 4 bases between them. The CDR3 has 10 amino acids. The CDR3: CASSYGEQFF. For the CDR3, the DNA is TGTGCCAGCAGCTACGGTGAGCAGTTCTTC.

V is TRBV4-1 and J is TRBJ2-4; no clear D. Between the trimmed V and J ends, which lost 2 bases and 2 bases, there was a span of 13 bases. The CDR3 consists of 16 residues. In germline, CDR1 is MGHRA, CDR2 YSYEKL. The CDR3 sequence is CASSQWPAVSKNIQYF. For the CDR3, the DNA is TGCGCCAGCAGCCAATGGCCGGCGGTGTCCAAAAACATTCAGTACTTC.

The gene calls are TRBV5-6 and TRBJ2-1; D uncertain. V shed 3 bases and J shed 4 bases, with 5 bases lying between them. Germline V gene data show CDR1 as SGHDT and CDR2 as YYEEEE. The CDR3 length is 12 residues. CDR3 coding DNA: TGTGCCAGCAGCTCCTTATACAATGAGCAGTTCTTC. This encodes CASSSLYNEQFF.